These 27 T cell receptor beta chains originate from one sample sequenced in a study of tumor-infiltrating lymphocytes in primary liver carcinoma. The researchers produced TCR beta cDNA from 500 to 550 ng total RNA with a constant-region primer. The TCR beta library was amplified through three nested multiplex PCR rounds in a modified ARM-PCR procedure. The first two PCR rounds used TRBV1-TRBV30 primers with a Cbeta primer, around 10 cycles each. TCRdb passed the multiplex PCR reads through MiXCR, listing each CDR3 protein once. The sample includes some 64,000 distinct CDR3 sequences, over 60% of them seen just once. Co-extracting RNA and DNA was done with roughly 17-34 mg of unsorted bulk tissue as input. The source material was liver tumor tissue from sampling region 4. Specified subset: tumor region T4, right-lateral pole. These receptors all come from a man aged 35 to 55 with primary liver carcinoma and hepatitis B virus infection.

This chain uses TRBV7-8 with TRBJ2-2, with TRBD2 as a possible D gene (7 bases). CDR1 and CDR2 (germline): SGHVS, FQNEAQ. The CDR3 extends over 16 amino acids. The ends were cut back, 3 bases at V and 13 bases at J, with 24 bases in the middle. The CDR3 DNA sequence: TGTGCCAGCAGCTTTGCGGGAGTCTTGAACACCAGGGGGCTGTTTTTT. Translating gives CASSFAGVLNTRGLFF. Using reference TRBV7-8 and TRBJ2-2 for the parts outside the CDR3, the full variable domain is GAGVSQSPRYKVAKRGQDVALRCDPISGHVSLFWYQQALGQGPEFLTYFQNEAQLDKSGLPSDRFFAERPEGSVSTLKIQRTQQEDSAVYLCASSFAGVLNTRGLFFGEGSRLTVL.

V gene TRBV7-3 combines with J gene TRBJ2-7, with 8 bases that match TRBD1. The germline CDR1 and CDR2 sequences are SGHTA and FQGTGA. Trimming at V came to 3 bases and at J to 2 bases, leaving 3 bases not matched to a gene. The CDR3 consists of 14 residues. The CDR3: CASSFGQGPYEQYF. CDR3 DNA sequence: TGTGCCAGCAGCTTCGGACAGGGTCCCTACGAGCAGTACTTC.

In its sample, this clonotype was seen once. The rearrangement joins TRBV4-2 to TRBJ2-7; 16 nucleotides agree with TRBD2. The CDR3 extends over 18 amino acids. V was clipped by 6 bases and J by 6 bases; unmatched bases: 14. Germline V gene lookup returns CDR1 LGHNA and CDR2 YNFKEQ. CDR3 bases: TGTGCCAGCAGTGCAAAACAGGGACTAGCGGGAGGGCCACGCGAGCAGTACTTC. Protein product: CASSAKQGLAGGPREQYF.

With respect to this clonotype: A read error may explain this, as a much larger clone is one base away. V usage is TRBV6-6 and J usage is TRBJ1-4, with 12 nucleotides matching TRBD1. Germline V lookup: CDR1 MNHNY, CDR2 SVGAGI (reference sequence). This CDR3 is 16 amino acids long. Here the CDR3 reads CVSSNRDRGRGEKLFF. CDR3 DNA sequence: TGTGTCAGCAGTAACCGGGACAGGGGGCGAGGCGAAAAACTGTTTTTT.

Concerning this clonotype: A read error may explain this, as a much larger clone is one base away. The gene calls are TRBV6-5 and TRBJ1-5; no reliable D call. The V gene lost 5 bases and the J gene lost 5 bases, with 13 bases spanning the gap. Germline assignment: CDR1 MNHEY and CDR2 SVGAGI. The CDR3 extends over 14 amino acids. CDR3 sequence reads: CASSLKGGYQPQHF. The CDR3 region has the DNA TGTGCCAGCAGTCTCAAGGGTGGATATCAGCCCCAGCATTTT.

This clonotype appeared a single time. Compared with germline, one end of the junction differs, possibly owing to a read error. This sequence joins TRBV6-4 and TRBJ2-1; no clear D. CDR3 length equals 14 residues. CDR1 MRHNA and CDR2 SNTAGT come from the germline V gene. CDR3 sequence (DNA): TGTGCCAGCAGTGAACGTTGGAGTGAAGATGAGCAATTCTTC. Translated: CASSERWSEDEQFF.

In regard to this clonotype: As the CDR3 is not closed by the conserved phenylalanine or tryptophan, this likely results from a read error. The CDR3 loop reads CASILDLGGWEQYL. CDR3 sequence (DNA): TGTGCCAGCATCTTAGATCTTGGCGGATGGGAGCAGTACTTA. The rearrangement uses TRBV11-2 and TRBJ2-7, with D hard to call. CDR3 length: 14 amino acids. The germline CDR1 and CDR2 sequences are SGHAT and FQNNGV.

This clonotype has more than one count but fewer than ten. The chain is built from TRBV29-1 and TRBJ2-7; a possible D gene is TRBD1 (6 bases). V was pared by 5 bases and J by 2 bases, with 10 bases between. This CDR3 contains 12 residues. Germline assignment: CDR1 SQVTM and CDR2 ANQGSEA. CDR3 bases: TGCAGCGTTCAGACAGGTACCTACGAGCAGTACTTC. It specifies CSVQTGTYEQYF.

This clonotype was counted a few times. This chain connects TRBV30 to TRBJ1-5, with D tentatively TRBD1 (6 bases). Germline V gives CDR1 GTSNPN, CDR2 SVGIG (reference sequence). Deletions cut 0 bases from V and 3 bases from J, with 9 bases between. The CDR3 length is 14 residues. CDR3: CAWSVGGLNQPQHF. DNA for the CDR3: TGTGCCTGGAGTGTGGGGGGCCTCAATCAGCCCCAGCATTTT. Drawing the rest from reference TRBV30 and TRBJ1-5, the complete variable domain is SQTIHQWPATLVQPVGSPLSLECTVEGTSNPNLYWYRQAAGRGLQLLFYSVGIGQISSEVPQNLSASRPQDRQFILSSKKLLLSDSGFYLCAWSVGGLNQPQHFGDGTRLSIL.

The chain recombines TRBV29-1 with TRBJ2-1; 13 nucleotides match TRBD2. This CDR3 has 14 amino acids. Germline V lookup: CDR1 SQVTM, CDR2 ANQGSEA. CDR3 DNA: TGCAACGTGGCGGGACTAGCGGGAAGGGTTGATCAGTTCTTC. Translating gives CNVAGLAGRVDQFF.

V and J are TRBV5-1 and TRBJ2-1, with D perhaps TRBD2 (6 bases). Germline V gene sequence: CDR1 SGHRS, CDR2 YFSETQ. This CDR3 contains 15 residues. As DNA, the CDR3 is TGCGCTAGCGGTTTTGGGGCACCTAGCGTGCGTGAGCAGTTCTTC. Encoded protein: CASGFGAPSVREQFF.

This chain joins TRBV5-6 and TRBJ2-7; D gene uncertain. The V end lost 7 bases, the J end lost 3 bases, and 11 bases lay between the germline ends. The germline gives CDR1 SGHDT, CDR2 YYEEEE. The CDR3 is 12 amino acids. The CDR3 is CASGSDSYEQYF. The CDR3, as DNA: TGTGCCAGCGGCTCTGATAGCTACGAGCAGTACTTC.

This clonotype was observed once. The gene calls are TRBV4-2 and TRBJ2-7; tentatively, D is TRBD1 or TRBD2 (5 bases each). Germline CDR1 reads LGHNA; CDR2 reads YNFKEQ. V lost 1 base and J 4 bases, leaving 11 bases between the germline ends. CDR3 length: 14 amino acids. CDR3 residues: CASSQGRDPYEQYF. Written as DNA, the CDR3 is TGTGCCAGCAGCCAAGGTCGGGACCCATACGAGCAGTACTTC.

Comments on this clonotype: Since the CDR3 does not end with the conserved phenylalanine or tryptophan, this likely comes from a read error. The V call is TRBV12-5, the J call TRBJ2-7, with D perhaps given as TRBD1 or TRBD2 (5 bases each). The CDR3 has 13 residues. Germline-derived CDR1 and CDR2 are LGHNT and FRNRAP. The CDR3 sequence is CAGEGTGSYEQYI. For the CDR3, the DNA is TGTGCCGGTGAGGGGACCGGTTCCTACGAGCAGTACATC.

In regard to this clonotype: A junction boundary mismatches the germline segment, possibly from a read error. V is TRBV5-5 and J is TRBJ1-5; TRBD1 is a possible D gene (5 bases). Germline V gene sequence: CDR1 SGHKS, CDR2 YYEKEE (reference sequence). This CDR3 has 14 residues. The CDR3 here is CASNLWGYNQPKHF. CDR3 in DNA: TGTGCCAGCAACTTATGGGGGTACAATCAGCCCAAGCATTTT.

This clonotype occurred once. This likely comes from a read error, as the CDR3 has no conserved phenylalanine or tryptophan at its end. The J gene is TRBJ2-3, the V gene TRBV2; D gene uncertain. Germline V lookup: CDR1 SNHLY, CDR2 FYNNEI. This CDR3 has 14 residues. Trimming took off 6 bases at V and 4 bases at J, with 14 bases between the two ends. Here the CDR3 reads CASRPRTSPDTQYL. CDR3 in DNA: TGTGCCAGCAGACCCCGAACAAGTCCAGATACGCAGTATCTT.

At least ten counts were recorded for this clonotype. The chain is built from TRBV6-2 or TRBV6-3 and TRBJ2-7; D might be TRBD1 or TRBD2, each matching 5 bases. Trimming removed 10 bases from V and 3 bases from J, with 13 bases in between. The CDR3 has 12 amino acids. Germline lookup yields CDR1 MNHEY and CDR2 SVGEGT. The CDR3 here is CATSWDGYEQYF. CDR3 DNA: TGTGCCACCTCCTGGGACGGCTACGAGCAGTACTTC.

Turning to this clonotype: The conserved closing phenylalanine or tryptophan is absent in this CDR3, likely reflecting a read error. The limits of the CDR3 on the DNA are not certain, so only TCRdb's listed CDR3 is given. This CDR3 reads CAISEYEGNQPQHL. The rearrangement uses TRBV10-3 and TRBJ1-5. Germline V gene lookup returns CDR1 ENHRY and CDR2 SYGVKD. The CDR3 is 14 amino acids in total, end residues counted.

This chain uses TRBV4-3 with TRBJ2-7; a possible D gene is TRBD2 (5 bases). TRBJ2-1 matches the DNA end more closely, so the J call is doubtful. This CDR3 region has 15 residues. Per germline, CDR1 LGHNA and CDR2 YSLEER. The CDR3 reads CASSQEPGGGYGQFF. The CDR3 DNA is TGCGCCAGCAGCCAAGAACCTGGCGGAGGATACGGGCAGTTCTTC.

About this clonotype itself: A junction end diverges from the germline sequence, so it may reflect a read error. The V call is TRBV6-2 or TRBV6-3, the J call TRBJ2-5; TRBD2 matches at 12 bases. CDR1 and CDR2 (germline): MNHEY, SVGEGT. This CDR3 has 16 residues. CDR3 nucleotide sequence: TGTGCCAGCAGTTCAACTAGCGGGAGGTTGGGAGAGTCCCAGTGTTTC. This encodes CASSSTSGRLGESQCF.

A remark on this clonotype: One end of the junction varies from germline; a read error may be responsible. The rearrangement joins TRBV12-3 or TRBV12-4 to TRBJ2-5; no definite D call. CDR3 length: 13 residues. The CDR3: CASSRSGTETQNF. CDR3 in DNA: TGTGCCAGCAGCCGAAGTGGAACAGAGACCCAGAACTTC.

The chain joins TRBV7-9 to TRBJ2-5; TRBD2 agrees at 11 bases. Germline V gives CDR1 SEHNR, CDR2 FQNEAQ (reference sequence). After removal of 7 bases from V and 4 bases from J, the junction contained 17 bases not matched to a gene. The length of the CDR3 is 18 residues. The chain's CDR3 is CASTSPGTSGGYPETQYF. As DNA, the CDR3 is TGTGCCAGCACCTCACCCGGGACTAGCGGAGGGTACCCAGAGACCCAGTACTTC.

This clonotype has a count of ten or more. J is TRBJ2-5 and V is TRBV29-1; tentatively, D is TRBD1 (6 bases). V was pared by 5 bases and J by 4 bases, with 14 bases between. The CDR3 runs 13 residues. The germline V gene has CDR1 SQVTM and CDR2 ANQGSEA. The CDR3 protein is CSVTGRGIETQYF. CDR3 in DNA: TGCAGCGTTACCGGCAGGGGAATAGAGACCCAGTACTTC.

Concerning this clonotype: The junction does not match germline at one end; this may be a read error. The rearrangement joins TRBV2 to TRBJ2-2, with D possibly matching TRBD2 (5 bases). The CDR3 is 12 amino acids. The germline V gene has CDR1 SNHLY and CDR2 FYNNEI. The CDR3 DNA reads TGTGCCAGCACCGGAATAGCCGGGGAGTTGTTTTTT. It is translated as CASTGIAGELFF.

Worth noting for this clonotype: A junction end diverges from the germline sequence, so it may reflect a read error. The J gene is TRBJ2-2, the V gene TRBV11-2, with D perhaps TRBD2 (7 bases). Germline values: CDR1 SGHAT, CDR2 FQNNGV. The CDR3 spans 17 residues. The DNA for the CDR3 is TGTGCCAGTAGCTTGGCATTAGGGGGGGCGAACACCGGGAAGCTGTTTTTT. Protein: CASSLALGGANTGKLFF.

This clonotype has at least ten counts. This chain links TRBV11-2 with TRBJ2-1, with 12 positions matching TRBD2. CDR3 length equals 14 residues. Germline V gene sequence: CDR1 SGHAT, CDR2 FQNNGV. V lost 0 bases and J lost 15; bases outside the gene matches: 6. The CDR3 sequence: CASSLDTSGRSLFF. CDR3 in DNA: TGTGCCAGCAGCTTAGATACTAGCGGGAGGTCTCTGTTCTTC.

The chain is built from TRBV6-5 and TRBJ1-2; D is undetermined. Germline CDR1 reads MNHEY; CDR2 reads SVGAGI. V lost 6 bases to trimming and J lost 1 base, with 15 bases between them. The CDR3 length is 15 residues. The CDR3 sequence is CASSLTRGVNYGYTF. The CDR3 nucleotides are TGTGCCAGCAGCCTGACCCGGGGTGTTAACTATGGCTACACCTTC.